The following is a T cell receptor (beta chain) sequence with its context. An end of the junction does not agree with germline; a read error may underlie this. This entry comes from a study of human T cells and chemical hapten exposure. Germline-derived CDR1 and CDR2 are WSHSY and SAAADI. The CDR3 is made up of 17 amino acids. Indicated time point: patch test 3, about 24 weeks after DPC sensitization. The sample's treatment: therapeutic diphenylcyclopropenone sensitization with weekly scalp DPC. Individual cDNA molecules each carried unique molecular identifiers attached by the library. Via MiXCR, TCRdb re-called the RACE reads, giving one row per CDR3 protein. The sample has fewer than 200,000 distinct CDR3 sequences, about 30% seen once.

The chain couples TRBV10-2 to TRBJ2-2, with D maybe TRBD2 (6 bases). Sequences were derived from whole blood, sampled in connection with sensitization to the hapten diphenylcyclopropenone (DPC). The TCR originated in a woman in her late teens or twenties with alopecia areata. Some clones in this sample may be carry-over from other donors' samples. The CDR3, as DNA: TGCCCCAGCAGTGAGTCTGGTAGGGGACTCAACACCGGGGAGCTGTTTTTT. Translated, it gives CPSSESGRGLNTGELFF.